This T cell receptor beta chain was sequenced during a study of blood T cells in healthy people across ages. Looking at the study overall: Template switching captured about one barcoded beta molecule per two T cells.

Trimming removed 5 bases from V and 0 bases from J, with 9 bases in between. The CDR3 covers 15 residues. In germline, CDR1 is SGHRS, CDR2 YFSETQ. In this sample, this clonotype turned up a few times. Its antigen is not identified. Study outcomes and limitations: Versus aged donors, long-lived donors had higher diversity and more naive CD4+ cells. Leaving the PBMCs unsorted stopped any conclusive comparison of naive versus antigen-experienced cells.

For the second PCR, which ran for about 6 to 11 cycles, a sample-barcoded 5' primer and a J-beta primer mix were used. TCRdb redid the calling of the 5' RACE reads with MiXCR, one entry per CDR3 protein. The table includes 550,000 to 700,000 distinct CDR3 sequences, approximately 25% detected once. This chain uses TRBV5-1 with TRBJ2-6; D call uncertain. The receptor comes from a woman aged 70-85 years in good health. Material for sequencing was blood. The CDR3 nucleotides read TGCGCCAGCAGTACCTTCGCCTCTGGGGCCAACGTCCTGACTTTC. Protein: CASSTFASGANVLTF.